The 9 T cell receptor beta chains given below trace back to one sample, sequenced in a study of blood T cells in healthy people across ages. A second PCR of about 6 to 11 cycles used a sample-barcoded 5' primer and a J-beta primer mix. MiXCR, run by TCRdb on the 5' RACE reads, gives a single entry per CDR3 protein. The sample includes roughly 1.7 million distinct CDR3 sequences, approximately 32% of them seen just once. Source material: blood. All receptors derive from a woman in her twenties or thirties in good health.

The gene calls are TRBV7-2 and TRBJ2-7; D is ambiguous. CDR1 is SGHTA, CDR2 FQGNSA, per germline. V lost 3 bases, J lost 3 bases, and 18 bases lay in between. The CDR3 extends over 16 amino acids. Here the CDR3 reads CASSLVGIGTDYEQYF. The CDR3 coding sequence is TGTGCCAGCAGCTTGGTAGGCATTGGAACCGACTACGAGCAGTACTTC.

The rearrangement uses TRBV15 and TRBJ2-3; 13 bases match TRBD2. CDR3 length equals 17 residues. CDR1 and CDR2 (germline): LNHNV, YYDKDF (reference sequence). The J segment lost 4 bases and the V segment lost 0 bases, leaving 4 bases of the junction unmatched. The CDR3 nucleotides are TGTGCCACCAGCAGAGAACCGACTAGCGGGAGGCCAGATACGCAGTATTTT. Translated, it gives CATSREPTSGRPDTQYF.

The chain is built from TRBV2 and TRBJ1-5; TRBD1 might be the D (5 bases). CDR3 length: 13 amino acids. Germline V CDR1 and CDR2: SNHLY, FYNNEI. V lost 4 bases, J lost 6 bases, and 10 bases lay in between. As DNA, the CDR3 is TGTGCCAGCAGTGTTTCAGGGATTCAGCCCCAGCATTTT. This codes for CASSVSGIQPQHF.

The V and J genes are TRBV12-3 or TRBV12-4 and TRBJ2-5, with no clear D. V lost 7 bases and J lost 4, with 19 bases in between. The CDR3 spans 15 residues. The CDR3 coding sequence is TGTGCCAGCACTCCCCGAATGGGCGCGCTAGAGACCCAGTACTTC. Translated: CASTPRMGALETQYF.

This clonotype has just a few counts. V usage is TRBV5-6 and J usage is TRBJ1-2; 9 positions agree with TRBD1. V lost 3 bases, J lost 8 bases, and 11 bases stayed unmatched. Germline lookup yields CDR1 SGHDT and CDR2 YYEEEE. This CDR3 is 15 amino acids long. This CDR3 reads CASSSGTGRMRGYTF. The CDR3 coding sequence is TGTGCCAGCAGCTCCGGGACAGGGAGGATGAGGGGCTACACCTTC.

CDR3 sequence: CASSPGLSADEQFF. The CDR3 DNA follows: TGTGCCAGCTCACCTGGTTTGTCTGCCGATGAGCAGTTCTTC. The chain links TRBV18 to TRBJ2-1, with no clear D. CDR1 KGHSH and CDR2 LQKENI come from the germline V gene. Between the trimmed V and J ends, which lost 3 bases and 8 bases, there was a span of 14 bases. This CDR3 region has 14 residues. Filled out from reference TRBV18 and TRBJ2-1, the complete variable domain reads NAGVMQNPRHLVRRRGQEARLRCSPMKGHSHVYWYRQLPEEGLKFMVYLQKENIIDESGMPKERFSAEFPKEGPSILRIQQVVRGDSAAYFCASSPGLSADEQFFGPGTRLTVL.

This clonotype was seen a few times. The chain joins TRBV3-1 to TRBJ1-2; the D gene is possibly TRBD1 (5 bases). This CDR3 has 15 residues. Germline V gene data show CDR1 as LGHDT and CDR2 as YNNKEL (reference sequence). V was shortened by 0 bases and J by 0 bases, with 8 bases between the two germline ends. The CDR3 sequence is CASSQDGATNYGYTF. As DNA, the CDR3 is TGTGCCAGCAGCCAAGACGGGGCGACTAACTATGGCTACACCTTC.

In its sample, this clonotype was seen a few times. A much larger clone is a single base away; this may be a read error. This rearrangement joins TRBV29-1 to TRBJ2-1, with 10 nucleotides matching TRBD2. This CDR3 comprises 16 residues. The germline V gene has CDR1 SQVTM and CDR2 ANQGSEA. CDR3 residues: CGAVNPLAGARNEQFF. The CDR3 region has the DNA TGCGGCGCCGTAAACCCTCTAGCGGGAGCCCGCAATGAGCAGTTCTTC.

This chain uses TRBV29-1 with TRBJ2-1; D might be TRBD2 (5 bases). CDR1 is SQVTM and CDR2 is ANQGSEA in the germline V gene. The CDR3 contains 15 residues. V gave up 1 base and J gave up 0 bases, with 10 bases separating them. The CDR3 coding sequence is TGCAGCGTTGAAGGAGGGTCCCTCTCCTACAATGAGCAGTTCTTC. The encoded protein is CSVEGGSLSYNEQFF.